The 10 T cell receptor beta chains reported below all come from one sample, sequenced in a study of PD-L1 blockade in urothelial cancer. Data came from immunoSEQ multiplex PCR; TCRdb stores just in-frame clones and leaves some out. The sample gives 70,000 or so clones, about 85% of which show up once; 4.7% is in the top ten. Sequencing used PBMCs, obtained around atezolizumab (anti-PD-L1) treatment. These receptor sequences come from a man in his 70s with urothelial cancer.

The V and J genes are TRBV5-4 and TRBJ2-3, with 7 bases identical to TRBD2. Per germline, CDR1 SGHNT and CDR2 YYREEE (reference sequence). J gave up 6 bases and V 1 base, and 11 bases lay outside the gene matches. This CDR3 has 16 amino acids. CDR3 residues: CASSLNRGSASDTQYF. In nucleotides, the CDR3 is TGTGCCAGCAGCTTGAATCGCGGGAGCGCCTCCGATACGCAGTATTTT.

This chain connects TRBV21-1 to TRBJ2-3; TRBD1 is the table's D call and was not checked against the DNA. TRBV21-1 is recorded as a pseudogene. This CDR3 is 15 amino acids long. This CDR3 reads CASSKPGDLRDTQYF. The CDR3 coding sequence is TGTGCCAGCAGCAAACCAGGGGATTTGCGGGATACGCAGTATTTT.

This clone came up once. V is TRBV2 and J is TRBJ2-7; D is possibly TRBD1 (5 bases). CDR1 is SNHLY, CDR2 FYNNEI, per germline. V was cut by 7 bases and J by 3 bases, with 13 bases left in between. The CDR3 spans 13 residues. The CDR3: CASTKTEVYEQYF. The CDR3 DNA is TGTGCCAGCACGAAGACAGAAGTCTACGAGCAGTACTTC.

CDR3 in amino acids: CASSASGSAAYEQYF. The DNA of the CDR3 is TGTGCCAGCAGCGCGAGCGGGAGTGCTGCCTACGAGCAGTACTTC. The chain uses TRBV21-1 and TRBJ2-7; the DNA was not compared with TRBD2, the D call given in the table. TRBV21-1 is assigned pseudogene status. This CDR3 has 15 residues.

The chain joins TRBV30 to TRBJ1-5; TRBD1 might be the D (5 bases). The germline V gene encodes CDR1 GTSNPN and CDR2 SVGIG (reference sequence). The V gene lost 0 bases and the J gene lost 5 bases, with 8 bases spanning the gap. The CDR3 extends over 13 amino acids. The CDR3 DNA reads TGTGCCTGGAGTGTCGTCAGGGATCAGCCCCAGCATTTT. Translated: CAWSVVRDQPQHF.

The chain has TRBV7-9 and TRBJ2-1; a weak D match, TRBD1 (8 bases). CDR1 SEHNR and CDR2 FQNEAQ come from the germline V gene (reference sequence). V lost 1 base and J 6 bases, leaving 13 bases between the germline ends. The CDR3 covers 15 residues. CDR3 DNA sequence: TGTGCCAGCAGCTTAGGACAGGGGAGGGTCAATGAGCAGTTCTTC. Protein sequence: CASSLGQGRVNEQFF. The variable domain in full, completed from reference TRBV7-9 and TRBJ2-1, reads DTGVSQNPRHKITKRGQNVTFRCDPISEHNRLYWYRQTLGQGPEFLTYFQNEAQLEKSRLLSDRFSAERPKGSFSTLEIQRTEQGDSAMYLCASSLGQGRVNEQFFGPGTRLTVL.

This chain connects TRBV7-2 to TRBJ2-7, with 10 bases aligning to TRBD2. Germline values: CDR1 SGHTA, CDR2 FQGNSA. The CDR3 runs 15 residues. V trimming: 8 bases; J trimming: 0 bases; junction bases outside the gene matches: 7. CDR3 DNA sequence: TGTGCCAGCGGCATACTAGCGGGAAGCTCCTACGAGCAGTACTTC. Amino acid sequence: CASGILAGSSYEQYF.

This clone showed up just a few times. The chain has TRBV10-3 and TRBJ2-7, with D possibly being TRBD1 (6 bases). Germline values: CDR1 ENHRY, CDR2 SYGVKD. Trimming took 8 bases from V and 4 from J, leaving 15 bases between them. The CDR3 covers 13 residues. DNA for the CDR3: TGTGCCATCGCCAGAGAGGGGGTTTACGAGCAGTACTTC. Residues: CAIAREGVYEQYF.

This clone is a singleton in its sample. The sample contains more than one DNA sequence encoding this CDR3. The CDR3 DNA reads as TGTGCCAGCAGGTTGACAGGGGGCCTCTACGAGCAGTACTTC. It translates to CASRLTGGLYEQYF. This chain uses TRBV6-5 with TRBJ2-7, with TRBD1 identical over 10 bases. Germline lookup yields CDR1 MNHEY and CDR2 SVGAGI. J gave up 3 bases and V 6 bases, and 5 bases lay outside the gene matches. CDR3 length equals 14 residues.

This chain connects TRBV2 to TRBJ2-3; 12 bases map to TRBD2. This CDR3 has 16 residues. Germline V gene sequence: CDR1 SNHLY, CDR2 FYNNEI. Trimming removed 10 bases from V and 5 bases from J; junction bases left unmatched: 13. CDR3 DNA: TGTGCCACACGTGGGTCTAGCGGGAGGGCCAGAGATACGCAGTATTTT. Its translation: CATRGSSGRARDTQYF.